This TCR beta chain was found in a study of metastatic and nonmetastatic thyroid tumors (dated by TCRdb to the early 2020s). General notes on the study: For patients with malignant and with benign thyroid disease, the researchers compared repertoires between peripheral blood samples and tumor or nodule tissue samples. Broader findings and caveats from the paper: TCR beta diversity was reported as significantly higher in malignant tumors than in benign nodules, in both blood and tumor samples.

Libraries came from PCR. Instrument on record: Illumina HiSeq 4000. The TCR beta-chain CDR3 region of each patient was profiled by high-throughput sequencing. The source study handled its data this way. A classifier to discriminate distant-metastatic papillary thyroid cancer patients was built from CDR3 differences across clinicopathological groups. Repertoire diversity was assessed with the Shannon index, and tumor-blood repertoire similarity with the Morisita-Horn index. Clones were called with MiXCR by TCRdb after fastp trimmed the public reads at Q25, and only in-frame beta chains were retained. The V and J calls shown here were made by TCRdb, not taken from the authors' results. Here the sample has more than 10,000 clones; around 30% occur a single time. The top ten hold around 16% of the sample. Taken from the germline V gene, the CDR1 and CDR2 loops are SGHTA and FQGNSA. CDR3 length: 14 amino acids, cysteine to phenylalanine. CDR3 DNA only is kept here, 42 bases in frame from base 1. V is clipped by 3 bases and J by 2 bases, and the sequence between their germline boundaries is 9 bases long.

No patient had received any treatment before thyroid surgery. Using T-cell receptor beta sequencing, the researchers looked back retrospectively at clinical samples from patients, gathered between about 2011 and 2019. This clone was seen many times. This clone's antigen is unknown. Base qualities are missing; no much larger clone stands one base away. Recombination linked TRBV7-2 to TRBJ2-3; the D gene identity is not certain. The specimen sequenced was tumor tissue. This TCR came from a female donor with papillary thyroid cancer or a benign thyroid nodule (not recorded which). Some clones in this sample may be carry-over from other donors' samples. In nucleotides, the sequence is TGTGCCAGCAGCTTCCTTATATACACAGATACGCAGTATTTT. Its translation reads: CASSFLIYTDTQYF.